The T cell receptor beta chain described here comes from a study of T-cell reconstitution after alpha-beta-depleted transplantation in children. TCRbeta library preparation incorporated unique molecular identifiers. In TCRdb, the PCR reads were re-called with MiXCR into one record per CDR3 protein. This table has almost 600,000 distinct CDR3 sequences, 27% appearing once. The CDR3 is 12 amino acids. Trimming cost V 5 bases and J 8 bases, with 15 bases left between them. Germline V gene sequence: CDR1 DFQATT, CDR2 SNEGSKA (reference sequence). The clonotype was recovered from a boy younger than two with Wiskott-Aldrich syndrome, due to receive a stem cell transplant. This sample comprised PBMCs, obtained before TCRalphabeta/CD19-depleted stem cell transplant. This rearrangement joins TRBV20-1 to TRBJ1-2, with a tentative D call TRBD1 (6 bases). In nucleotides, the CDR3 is TGCAGTGCTTCCCGGGGGCTGGGGGGCTACACCTTC. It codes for CSASRGLGGYTF.